These 22 T cell receptor beta chains originate from one sample sequenced in a study of blood T cell repertoires in COVID-19. Profiled with immunoSEQ multiplex PCR; TCRdb holds only in-frame clones, not every one. The profile covers under 250,000 clones, with 88% appearing a single time and roughly 2.5% taken by the ten largest. Sequences were obtained from peripheral blood. The receptors stem from a woman aged 55-70 years with acute or convalescent COVID-19.

V gene TRBV19 combines with J gene TRBJ2-1; 9 bases are a match to TRBD2. The length of the CDR3 is 17 residues. V was pared by 3 bases and J by 0 bases, with 6 bases of the junction left unmatched. The germline gives CDR1 LNHDA, CDR2 SQIVND (reference sequence). The CDR3 loop is CASSILTSGSSYNEQFF. In DNA, the CDR3 is TGTGCCAGTAGTATTTTGACTAGCGGAAGCTCCTACAATGAGCAGTTCTTC.

The rearrangement joins TRBV29-1 to TRBJ2-7, with 9 nucleotides matching TRBD1. The CDR3 runs 13 residues. V lost 7 bases to trimming and J lost 7 bases; unmatched junction nucleotides: 11. The germline V gene has CDR1 SQVTM and CDR2 ANQGSEA. CDR3 bases: TGCAGCGCCGTCCGGGACAGGGCGGGGGAGCAGTACTTC. This gives the protein CSAVRDRAGEQYF.

The rearrangement links TRBV5-1 to TRBJ2-5; perhaps TRBD1 as D (5 bases). V shed 0 bases and J shed 2 bases, with 8 bases lying between them. The CDR3 has 14 amino acids. Germline V gives CDR1 SGHRS, CDR2 YFSETQ. The CDR3 sequence is CASSLVQAQETQYF. Written as DNA, the CDR3 is TGCGCCAGCAGCTTGGTACAGGCTCAAGAGACCCAGTACTTC.

The rearrangement joins TRBV12-5 to TRBJ1-4; 8 bases map to TRBD1. The CDR3 consists of 15 residues. Trimming removed 4 bases from V and 7 bases from J; junction bases left unmatched: 8. Looked up from germline, CDR1 is LGHNT and CDR2 is FRNRAP. The CDR3 loop is CASGWQGARGEKLFF. Written as DNA, the CDR3 is TGTGCTAGTGGTTGGCAGGGGGCGCGCGGTGAAAAACTGTTTTTT.

This chain connects TRBV5-6 to TRBJ1-3, with 11 bases lining up with TRBD1. In germline, CDR1 is SGHDT, CDR2 YYEEEE. V dropped 4 bases and J dropped 2; count of bases not matched to a gene: 5. CDR3 length equals 16 residues. The CDR3 DNA reads as TGTGCCAGCAGCCCCGGGACAGGGGGAGCTGGAAACACCATATATTTT. The encoded protein is CASSPGTGGAGNTIYF.

V is TRBV12-3 or TRBV12-4 and J is TRBJ1-2; D is undetermined. CDR3 length: 11 amino acids. The V end was cut by 3 bases, the J end by 8 bases, with 7 bases between. The CDR3 sequence is CASSFGSGYTF. The CDR3 nucleotides read TGTGCCAGCAGTTTCGGGAGCGGCTACACCTTC.

V usage is TRBV4-1 and J usage is TRBJ1-4; the D gene is possibly TRBD1 (5 bases). CDR1 is MGHRA, CDR2 YSYEKL, per germline. This CDR3 is 16 amino acids long. V was cut by 0 bases and J by 8 bases, with 16 bases left in between. The CDR3 DNA reads as TGCGCCAGCAGCCAAGATCCCCGGGGGGAGTACGAAAAACTGTTTTTT. It encodes CASSQDPRGEYEKLFF.

The chain carries TRBV28 and TRBJ2-1; a weak D match, TRBD1 (6 bases). The germline V gene encodes CDR1 MDHEN and CDR2 SYDVKM. CDR3 length: 13 residues. Trimming took 2 bases from V and 7 from J, leaving 9 bases between them. The CDR3 DNA sequence: TGTGCCAGCAGTTTAACAGGGAAGAATGAGCAGTTCTTC. It codes for CASSLTGKNEQFF.

V gene TRBV9 combines with J gene TRBJ2-6; D is unresolved. The germline V and J ends were trimmed by 5 bases and 1 base, with 7 bases remaining between them. Germline V gene lookup returns CDR1 SGDLS and CDR2 YYNGEE. The CDR3 runs to 14 residues. CDR3 amino acids: CASRDSSGANVLTF. The CDR3 bases are TGTGCCAGCAGAGACTCTTCTGGGGCCAACGTCCTGACTTTC.

This clone was found once. The DNA for the CDR3 is TGCGCCAGCAGCCCCACAGGGTTTGGCACCGGGGAGCTGTTTTTT. Translating gives CASSPTGFGTGELFF. The rearrangement joins TRBV4-1 to TRBJ2-2; weak D call: TRBD1 (6 bases). Trimming cost V 4 bases and J 4 bases, with 13 bases left between them. The CDR3 totals 15 residues. Looked up from germline, CDR1 is MGHRA and CDR2 is YSYEKL.

The chain is built from TRBV5-6 and TRBJ1-5; TRBD1 agrees at 8 bases. Germline V CDR1 and CDR2: SGHDT, YYEEEE. The CDR3 has 16 residues. Losses at the gene ends were 4 bases for V and 7 bases for J; bases not matched to a gene: 13. CDR3 DNA: TGTGCCAGCAGCCCCTGGCGGGGGCGGACAGGGCAGCCCCAGCATTTT. This gives the protein CASSPWRGRTGQPQHF. The full variable domain, completed using reference TRBV5-6 and TRBJ1-5, is DAGVTQSPTHLIKTRGQQVTLRCSPKSGHDTVSWYQQALGQGPQFIFQYYEEEERQRGNFPDRFSGHQFPNYSSELNVNALLLGDSALYLCASSPWRGRTGQPQHFGDGTRLSIL.

The chain combines TRBV7-2 with TRBJ2-5; 7 bases are shared with TRBD2. V gave up 0 bases and J gave up 5 bases; unmatched junction bases: 6. The CDR3 loop spans 15 amino acids. The germline V gene has CDR1 SGHTA and CDR2 FQGNSA. CDR3 DNA: TGTGCCAGCAGCTTAGCTGCGGGGCGGGGGGAGACCCAGTACTTC. Translated, it gives CASSLAAGRGETQYF.

V usage is TRBV5-4 and J usage is TRBJ2-2; tentatively, D is TRBD1 (6 bases). This CDR3 contains 14 residues. The germline V gene has CDR1 SGHNT and CDR2 YYREEE (reference sequence). The V end was cut by 4 bases, the J end by 9 bases, with 16 bases between. CDR3 loop: CASSLQGPGWELFF. In DNA form, the CDR3 reads TGTGCCAGCAGCCTGCAGGGGCCCGGGTGGGAGCTGTTTTTT. The full variable domain, its missing parts supplied by reference TRBV5-4 and TRBJ2-2, is ETGVTQSPTHLIKTRGQQVTLRCSSQSGHNTVSWYQQALGQGPQFIFQYYREEENGRGNFPPRFSGLQFPNYSSELNVNALELDDSALYLCASSLQGPGWELFFGEGSRLTVL.

This clone was seen a single time. The rearrangement joins TRBV19 to TRBJ2-3, with 10 bases fitting TRBD1. Trimming took 6 bases from V and 5 from J; bases not matched to a gene: 8. This CDR3 is built from 15 residues. The germline V gene encodes CDR1 LNHDA and CDR2 SQIVND (reference sequence). The DNA for the CDR3 is TGTGCCAGTAGAGACCGGGACAGGGGTTTAGATACGCAGTATTTT. This codes for CASRDRDRGLDTQYF.

This rearrangement joins TRBV7-2 to TRBJ1-6; perhaps TRBD1 as D (5 bases). The CDR3 totals 13 residues. Germline CDR1 SGHTA, CDR2 FQGNSA. Trimming cost V 6 bases and J 10 bases, with 13 bases left between them. CDR3 residues: CASSQGRESPLHF. As DNA, the CDR3 is TGTGCCAGCAGTCAGGGCAGGGAATCACCCCTCCACTTT. The variable domain in full, completed from reference TRBV7-2 and TRBJ1-6, reads GAGVSQSPSNKVTEKGKDVELRCDPISGHTALYWYRQSLGQGLEFLIYFQGNSAPDKSGLPSDRFSAERTGGSVSTLTIQRTQQEDSAVYLCASSQGRESPLHFGNGTRLTVT.

This clone was seen only once. The chain employs TRBV2 and TRBJ1-2; D perhaps matches TRBD1 (6 bases). The germline V gene has CDR1 SNHLY and CDR2 FYNNEI. The ends were cut back, 1 base at V and 0 bases at J, with 6 bases in the middle. There are 14 residues in the CDR3. This chain's CDR3 is CASSEGTANYGYTF. CDR3 sequence (DNA): TGTGCCAGCAGTGAAGGGACAGCTAACTATGGCTACACCTTC.

The V call is TRBV19, the J call TRBJ1-3; TRBD1 might be the D (5 bases). The CDR3 loop spans 13 amino acids. The germline V gene encodes CDR1 LNHDA and CDR2 SQIVND (reference sequence). The V end was cut by 6 bases, the J end by 2 bases, with 8 bases between. The CDR3 sequence: CASSPGAGNTIYF. The CDR3, as DNA: TGTGCCAGTAGCCCGGGGGCTGGAAACACCATATATTTT.

The V gene is TRBV7-9, the J gene TRBJ2-6; D ambiguous. The germline V and J ends were trimmed by 1 base and 0 bases, with 7 bases remaining between them. CDR1 and CDR2 (germline): SEHNR, FQNEAQ (reference sequence). The CDR3 extends over 16 amino acids. CDR3 residues: CASSLERYSGANVLTF. CDR3 in DNA: TGTGCCAGCAGCTTAGAACGCTACTCTGGGGCCAACGTCCTGACTTTC.

The chain couples TRBV9 to TRBJ2-1; perhaps TRBD2 as D (5 bases). Trimming stripped 3 bases from V and 9 bases from J, with 13 bases between. This CDR3 spans 13 amino acids. Looked up from germline, CDR1 is SGDLS and CDR2 is YYNGEE. CDR3 nucleotide sequence: TGTGCCAGCAGCGCTACTAGGTTGGGTGAGCAGTTCTTC. Translation: CASSATRLGEQFF.

The chain is built from TRBV30 and TRBJ1-4, with 7 bases aligning to TRBD1. Germline V CDR1 and CDR2: GTSNPN, SVGIG (reference sequence). Trimming took 4 bases from V and 3 from J; bases not matched to a gene: 2. The CDR3 has 13 amino acids. CDR3 protein: CAWTGQANEKLFF. CDR3 coding DNA: TGTGCCTGGACTGGACAGGCTAATGAAAAACTGTTTTTT.

The V and J genes are TRBV6-5 and TRBJ1-1; no firm D call. The V and J ends lost 7 bases and 2 bases respectively, with 5 bases between them. Germline assignment: CDR1 MNHEY and CDR2 SVGAGI. The CDR3 has 11 residues. The CDR3 sequence is CASILNTEAFF. CDR3 in DNA: TGTGCCAGCATTTTAAACACTGAAGCTTTCTTT.

The V and J genes are TRBV14 and TRBJ2-1, with TRBD1 matching over 9 bases. Unmatched junction bases numbered 12, after V lost 3 bases and J lost 3 bases. Per the germline V gene, CDR1 is SGHDN and CDR2 is FVKESK. This CDR3 region has 18 residues. This chain's CDR3 is CASSHPLPGQGYYNEQFF. The CDR3 DNA is TGTGCCAGCAGCCACCCCTTACCGGGACAGGGCTACTACAATGAGCAGTTCTTC.